This T cell receptor beta chain originates from a study of control samples from healthy donors and cancer patients. CDR1 is SGDLS and CDR2 is YYNGEE in the germline V gene. V trimming: 4 bases; J trimming: 4 bases; junction bases outside the gene matches: 5. This CDR3 comprises 15 residues. The protocol was immunoSEQ multiplex PCR, while the TCRdb copy is restricted to in-frame clones and leaves out a portion. The profile covers about 120,000 clones, with approximately 88% appearing a single time and 3% to 4% taken by the ten largest. The receptor's source is a man in his forties or fifties in good health. Sequenced: blood. J is TRBJ2-5 and V is TRBV9, with 12 bases matching TRBD2. The CDR3 protein is CASSPRTSGAETQYF. CDR3 in DNA: TGTGCCAGCAGCCCCCGGACTAGCGGGGCAGAGACCCAGTACTTC.